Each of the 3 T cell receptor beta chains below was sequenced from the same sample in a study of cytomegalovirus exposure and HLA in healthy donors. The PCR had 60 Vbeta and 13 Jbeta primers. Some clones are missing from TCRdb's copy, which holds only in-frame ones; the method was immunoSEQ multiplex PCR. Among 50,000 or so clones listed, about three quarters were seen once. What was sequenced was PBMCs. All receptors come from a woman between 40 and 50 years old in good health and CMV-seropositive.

The CDR3 sequence is CASRAQGRHEQYF. CDR3 DNA sequence: TGTGCCAGCAGGGCACAGGGTAGACACGAGCAGTACTTC. The rearrangement links TRBV28 to TRBJ2-7; D is possibly TRBD1 (6 bases). CDR1 MDHEN and CDR2 SYDVKM come from the germline V gene. Trimming cost V 6 bases and J 5 bases, with 14 bases left between them. This CDR3 has 13 residues. Based on the CDR3 plus reference TRBV28 and TRBJ2-7, the full variable domain is DVKVTQSSRYLVKRTGEKVFLECVQDMDHENMFWYRQDPGLGLRLIYFSYDVKMKEKGDIPEGYSVSREKKERFSLILESASTNQTSMYLCASRAQGRHEQYFGPGTRLTVT.

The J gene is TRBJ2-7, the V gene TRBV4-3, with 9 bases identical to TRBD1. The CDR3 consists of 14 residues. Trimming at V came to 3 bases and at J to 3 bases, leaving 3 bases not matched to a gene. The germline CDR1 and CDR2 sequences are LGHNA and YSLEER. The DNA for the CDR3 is TGCGCCAGCAGCCACCGGGACAGGGACTACGAGCAGTACTTC. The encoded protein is CASSHRDRDYEQYF.

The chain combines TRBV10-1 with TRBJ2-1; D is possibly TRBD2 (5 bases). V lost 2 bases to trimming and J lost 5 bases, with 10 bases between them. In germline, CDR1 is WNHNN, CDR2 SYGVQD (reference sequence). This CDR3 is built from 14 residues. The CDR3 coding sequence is TGCGCCAGCAGTGAGAGAGGGCCAAACAATGAGCAGTTCTTC. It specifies CASSERGPNNEQFF.